This T cell receptor beta chain emerged from a study of sequential checkpoint blockade in melanoma. Background on the study: Randomization was 1:1 between first-line nivolumab→ipilimumab and ipilimumab→nivolumab.

The data were produced by immunoSEQ multiplex PCR, yet TCRdb's version contains in-frame clones alone and is incomplete. The data hold some 2,900 clones, with 50% to 75% observed a single time. The CDR3 spans 17 residues. Germline V gene data show CDR1 as MGHRA and CDR2 as YSYEKL. J was trimmed by 3 bases and V by 4 bases; bases with no gene match: 13. Specified treatment: randomized to nivolumab then ipilimumab (arm A) or the reverse (arm B). Sorted cells were live CD3+CD8+, lacking CD19 and CD56, from PBMCs. The chain combines TRBV4-1 with TRBJ2-3, with 7 bases lining up with TRBD2. Here the sequenced sample was CD8+ T cells sorted from blood (inferred from file names), taken from a patient given nivolumab and ipilimumab in sequence. The sequence was obtained from a human donor with melanoma. DNA for the CDR3: TGCGCCAGCAGCCCTATAAGCGTGTTGGGGGGGACAGATACGCAGTATTTT. Residues: CASSPISVLGGTDTQYF.